A single T cell receptor (beta chain) is shown here with its context. The antigen is not known. The sample originates from a study of T cell responses to AZD1222 COVID-19 vaccine. Overall study findings and caveats: Regions 160-218 and 743-854 dominated among vaccine-associated CD4 TCRs spanning spike. After the peak T cell response, and only then, were repertoires sampled. Clonal diversity may have been underestimated, and the donors were mostly white British, with more females than males. Elevations in Spike-specific TCR breadth and depth followed administration of two AZD1222 doses.

The CDR3 has 15 residues. V was clipped by 3 bases and J by 3 bases, with 12 bases between them. CDR1 KGHSH and CDR2 LQKENI come from the germline V gene. The repertoire was sequenced with immunoSEQ multiplex PCR; TCRdb's copy has only in-frame clones and lacks some. The table has 120,000 or so clones, roughly 90% seen once; the top ten hold roughly 15%. The specimen was peripheral blood, collected 28 days after the second AZD1222 dose. The TCR sequence derives from an adult who received the AZD1222 COVID-19 vaccine. The V gene is TRBV18, the J gene TRBJ1-3, with D possibly matching TRBD1 (6 bases). CDR3 bases: TGTGCCAGCTCACCTACACAGGGCCGTGGAAACACCATATATTTT. This encodes CASSPTQGRGNTIYF. The entire variable domain, with the rest obtained from reference TRBV18 and TRBJ1-3, is as follows: NAGVMQNPRHLVRRRGQEARLRCSPMKGHSHVYWYRQLPEEGLKFMVYLQKENIIDESGMPKERFSAEFPKEGPSILRIQQVVRGDSAAYFCASSPTQGRGNTIYFGEGSWLTVV.